Here is one T cell receptor beta chain with its context. One end of the junction is discordant with germline, which a read error may explain. Other nucleotide sequences in the sample specify the same CDR3. Germline V gives CDR1 SSHAT, CDR2 FNYEAQ (reference sequence). The CDR3 contains 13 residues. Libraries were prepared by immunoSEQ multiplex PCR; TCRdb keeps only in-frame clonotypes and omits some of them. The sample yields 150,000 to 200,000 clones, 76% seen once. This specimen comes from a study of blood T cell repertoires in COVID-19. Material: PBMCs or T cells enriched from blood (not recorded which). J is TRBJ2-5 and V is TRBV7-7; D remains unclear. The TCR sequence derives from a woman aged 50 to 60 with acute COVID-19. In DNA, the CDR3 is TGTGCTAGCAGCTCCGCAGGTGAAGAGACCCAGTACTTC. Translated: CASSSAGEETQYF.